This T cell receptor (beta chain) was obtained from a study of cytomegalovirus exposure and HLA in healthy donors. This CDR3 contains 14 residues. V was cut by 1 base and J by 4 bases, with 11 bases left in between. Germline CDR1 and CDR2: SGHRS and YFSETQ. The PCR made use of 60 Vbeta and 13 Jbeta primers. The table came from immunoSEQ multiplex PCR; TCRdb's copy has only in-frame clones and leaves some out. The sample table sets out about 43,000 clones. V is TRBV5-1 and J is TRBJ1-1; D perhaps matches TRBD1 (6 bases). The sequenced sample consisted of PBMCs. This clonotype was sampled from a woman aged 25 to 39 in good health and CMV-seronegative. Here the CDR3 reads CASSLRTEGTEAFF. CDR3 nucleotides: TGCGCCAGCAGCTTGAGGACAGAGGGCACTGAAGCTTTCTTT.